The 29 T cell receptor beta chains below were found in one sample sequenced in a study of Ad26.COV2.S vaccination and SARS-CoV-2 variants. The treatment is: some 20 received Ad26.COV2.S at low or high dose, single or two shots; several received placebo; per-sample allocation not given. At day 63 after the first vaccine or placebo injection, samples were drawn. Clones were read by immunoSEQ multiplex PCR, and TCRdb kept only the in-frame ones, dropping some. The table has 200,000 to 300,000 clones, 88% seen once. Sequenced here: peripheral blood, sampled in a trial of Ad26.COV2.S vaccine versus placebo. These TCRs come from a person aged 18-65 years who received the Ad26.COV2.S COVID-19 vaccine or a placebo.

J is TRBJ2-2 and V is TRBV10-1, with 7 positions matching TRBD2. V lost 7 bases, J lost 6 bases, and 5 bases stayed unmatched. CDR1 is WNHNN and CDR2 is SYGVQD in the germline V gene (reference sequence). The CDR3 extends over 13 amino acids. CDR3 region: CASMAGDSGELFF. The DNA for the CDR3 is TGCGCCAGCATGGCGGGGGATTCCGGGGAGCTGTTTTTT.

This chain joins TRBV19 and TRBJ2-3; D unresolved. V lost 3 bases and J 4 bases, leaving 8 bases between the germline ends. Looked up from germline, CDR1 is LNHDA and CDR2 is SQIVND (reference sequence). The CDR3 contains 13 residues. In DNA, the CDR3 is TGTGCCAGTAGTATGGTTTGGGCAGATACGCAGTATTTT. Translating gives CASSMVWADTQYF.

The CDR3 sequence: CAWSPLRAPTDTQYF. In DNA form, the CDR3 reads TGTGCCTGGAGCCCCCTTCGGGCCCCCACAGATACGCAGTATTTT. The rearrangement uses TRBV30 and TRBJ2-3; no reliable D call. V gave up 3 bases and J gave up 2 bases, with 15 bases separating them. This CDR3 contains 15 residues. The germline V gene has CDR1 GTSNPN and CDR2 SVGIG (reference sequence).

V and J are TRBV7-8 and TRBJ2-2, with D unclear. CDR1 and CDR2 (germline): SGHVS, FQNEAQ. V was shortened by 5 bases and J by 6 bases, with 7 bases between the two germline ends. CDR3 length: 12 residues. The CDR3 is CASSLVPGELFF. The CDR3 nucleotides are TGTGCCAGCAGCCTTGTTCCCGGGGAGCTGTTTTTT.

This clone was counted between two and nine times. V usage is TRBV6-5 and J usage is TRBJ2-1, with no clear D. The CDR3 is made up of 11 amino acids. Looked up from germline, CDR1 is MNHEY and CDR2 is SVGAGI. Trimming stripped 4 bases from V and 6 bases from J, with 4 bases between. This chain's CDR3 is CASSLSNEQFF. Here the CDR3 DNA reads TGTGCCAGCAGTTTGTCCAATGAGCAGTTCTTC.

This clone was found once. The genes are TRBV5-6 and TRBJ2-4; unclear D gene. Germline loops: CDR1 SGHDT, CDR2 YYEEEE. CDR3 size: 18 residues. Trimming shortened V by 5 bases and J by 0 bases, and 21 bases separated the two germline ends. The CDR3 DNA reads TGTGCCAGCAGACTGAATCGAGAGGTATTCCTAGCCAAAAACATTCAGTACTTC. This codes for CASRLNREVFLAKNIQYF.

On this clone itself: This specimen includes other DNA sequences encoding the same CDR3. The chain couples TRBV7-2 to TRBJ2-3; 8 bases are a match to TRBD1. Trimming cost V 1 base and J 3 bases; bases outside gene matches: 3. Germline CDR1 and CDR2: SGHTA and FQGNSA. The CDR3 runs to 15 residues. The CDR3 DNA is TGTGCCAGCAGCTTAGTTGGACAGGGAACAGATACGCAGTATTTT. Residues: CASSLVGQGTDTQYF.

This sequence joins TRBV7-2 and TRBJ1-2; 8 bases are shared with TRBD1. This CDR3 region has 15 residues. Per germline, CDR1 SGHTA and CDR2 FQGNSA. Unmatched junction bases numbered 5, after V lost 3 bases and J lost 2 bases. In DNA, the CDR3 is TGTGCCAGCAGCTTTGGGCAGGGGGCAAACTATGGCTACACCTTC. Protein sequence: CASSFGQGANYGYTF.

This sequence joins TRBV7-6 and TRBJ1-1, with D tentatively TRBD1 (5 bases). V lost 0 bases and J lost 1, with 15 bases in between. The germline V gene has CDR1 SGHVS and CDR2 FNYEAQ. The CDR3 loop spans 17 amino acids. DNA for the CDR3: TGTGCCAGCAGCTTAGCTCCGGTCGGGGCAGGGAACACTGAAGCTTTCTTT. Translation gives CASSLAPVGAGNTEAFF. The variable domain in full, completed from reference TRBV7-6 and TRBJ1-1, reads GAGVSQSPRYKVTKRGQDVALRCDPISGHVSLYWYRQALGQGPEFLTYFNYEAQQDKSGLPNDRFSAERPEGSISTLTIQRTEQRDSAMYRCASSLAPVGAGNTEAFFGQGTRLTVV.

The CDR3 DNA reads as TGTGCCAGCAGCCAAGATTTAGTTTCACCCCTCCACTTT. Amino acid sequence: CASSQDLVSPLHF. V gene TRBV14 combines with J gene TRBJ1-6; D unresolved. V lost 0 bases to trimming and J lost 9 bases, with 6 bases between them. From germline, CDR1 is SGHDN and CDR2 FVKESK. CDR3 length equals 13 residues.

The chain combines TRBV6-5 with TRBJ1-2; no clear D. The CDR3 spans 15 residues. Germline V gene lookup returns CDR1 MNHEY and CDR2 SVGAGI. Trimming removed 5 bases at V and 5 bases at J, with 18 bases between. The CDR3 nucleotides are TGTGCCAGCAGTACGCCGAGGGTTAGACCTTATGGCTACACCTTC. Amino acid sequence: CASSTPRVRPYGYTF.

This chain connects TRBV5-1 to TRBJ2-3; 8 bases match TRBD1. Germline loops: CDR1 SGHRS, CDR2 YFSETQ. CDR3 length: 16 amino acids. V gave up 4 bases and J gave up 3 bases; unmatched junction bases: 10. In DNA, the CDR3 is TGCGCCAGCAGCCCCACGGGGACAGGAAAGACAGATACGCAGTATTTT. Residues: CASSPTGTGKTDTQYF.

This sequence joins TRBV7-9 and TRBJ2-3, with 8 bases aligning to TRBD2. The ends lost 7 bases at V and 8 bases at J; junction bases unmatched: 11. Germline V lookup: CDR1 SEHNR, CDR2 FQNEAQ (reference sequence). This CDR3 contains 14 residues. The CDR3 sequence is CASTYGGGSGTQYF. In DNA form, the CDR3 reads TGTGCCAGCACCTATGGCGGGGGGTCGGGTACGCAGTATTTT.

The chain links TRBV27 to TRBJ2-1, with D possibly matching TRBD2 (6 bases). This CDR3 has 13 amino acids. The V end was cut by 4 bases, the J end by 4 bases, with 8 bases between. The germline V gene has CDR1 MNHEY and CDR2 SMNVEV (reference sequence). CDR3 nucleotide sequence: TGTGCCAGCAGTTGGGGGGAGTACAATGAGCAGTTCTTC. Its protein is CASSWGEYNEQFF.

This sequence joins TRBV6-5 and TRBJ2-5, with D unclear. From germline, CDR1 is MNHEY and CDR2 SVGAGI. CDR3 length equals 13 residues. V gave up 7 bases and J gave up 5 bases, with 14 bases separating them. CDR3 sequence (DNA): TGTGCCAGCACCCGGTTACCCCGGGAGACCCAGTACTTC. Translated: CASTRLPRETQYF.

V usage is TRBV3-1 (or the pseudogene TRBV3-2) and J usage is TRBJ2-2, with TRBD2 matching 9 bases. CDR1 LGHDT and CDR2 YNNKEL come from the germline V gene (reference sequence). Trimming at V came to 4 bases and at J to 6 bases, leaving 6 bases not matched to a gene. The CDR3 consists of 15 residues. CDR3 sequence: CASSRGTSMAGELFF. The CDR3 nucleotides read TGTGCCAGCAGCCGTGGGACTAGCATGGCCGGGGAGCTGTTTTTT.

This clone was recorded once. The rearrangement joins TRBV28 to TRBJ1-5, with 7 bases matching TRBD1. After removal of 11 bases from V and 1 base from J, the junction contained 17 bases not matched to a gene. This CDR3 spans 17 amino acids. The germline gives CDR1 MDHEN, CDR2 SYDVKM. CDR3 DNA: TGTGCCGGGTGGGGCACAGGGGAAGGGGGGAGCAATCAGCCCCAGCATTTT. Its protein product is CAGWGTGEGGSNQPQHF.

This chain joins TRBV28 and TRBJ2-1; TRBD2 matches at 8 bases. The CDR3 is 12 residues long. Trimming cost V 6 bases and J 11 bases; bases outside gene matches: 6. Germline CDR1 reads MDHEN; CDR2 reads SYDVKM. The CDR3 reads CASSSTSGKQFF. The CDR3 nucleotides are TGTGCCAGCAGCTCCACTAGCGGAAAGCAGTTCTTC.

V and J are TRBV30 and TRBJ2-2, with 7 bases matching TRBD1. V shed 4 bases, J shed 2 bases, and the junction held 4 bases outside the gene matches. In germline, CDR1 is GTSNPN, CDR2 SVGIG (reference sequence). This CDR3 contains 14 residues. CDR3 amino acids: CAWNRGHNTGELFF. The CDR3 DNA is TGTGCCTGGAACAGGGGTCACAACACCGGGGAGCTGTTTTTT. Based on the CDR3 plus reference TRBV30 and TRBJ2-2, the full variable domain is SQTIHQWPATLVQPVGSPLSLECTVEGTSNPNLYWYRQAAGRGLQLLFYSVGIGQISSEVPQNLSASRPQDRQFILSSKKLLLSDSGFYLCAWNRGHNTGELFFGEGSRLTVL.

CDR3 loop: CASSQDPVGGRLYEQYF. The CDR3 DNA reads TGTGCCAGCAGCCAAGACCCGGTAGGGGGGCGATTATACGAGCAGTACTTC. V is TRBV3-1 (or the pseudogene TRBV3-2) and J is TRBJ2-7, with D perhaps assigned TRBD1 or TRBD2 (6 bases each). Trimming shortened V by 0 bases and J by 4 bases, and 19 bases separated the two germline ends. There are 17 residues in the CDR3. Germline lookup yields CDR1 LGHDT and CDR2 YNNKEL (reference sequence).

The V and J genes are TRBV5-5 and TRBJ1-6, with 7 bases matching TRBD1. Germline V gene lookup returns CDR1 SGHKS and CDR2 YYEKEE (reference sequence). The J segment lost 7 bases and the V segment lost 5 bases, leaving 12 bases of the junction unmatched. This CDR3 has 16 residues. CDR3 DNA: TGTGCCAGCAGGCTTGGAGACAGGGAGGGGAATTCACCCCTCCACTTT. Translation gives CASRLGDREGNSPLHF.

The chain has TRBV18 and TRBJ2-2; D not resolved. V was trimmed by 3 bases and J by 7 bases, leaving 18 bases between them. The germline V gene encodes CDR1 KGHSH and CDR2 LQKENI. This CDR3 has 16 residues. The CDR3 region has the DNA TGTGCCAGCTCACCGCCAAGATTGGCGTTCGGCGGGGAGCTGTTTTTT. Protein product: CASSPPRLAFGGELFF.

The chain recombines TRBV6-5 with TRBJ2-7; possibly TRBD2 for D (6 bases). Germline CDR1 and CDR2: MNHEY and SVGAGI. Trimming shortened V by 7 bases and J by 0 bases, and 13 bases separated the two germline ends. CDR3 length equals 14 residues. CDR3 sequence: CASIPGTHSYEQYF. The CDR3 region has the DNA TGTGCCAGCATTCCCGGGACTCACTCCTACGAGCAGTACTTC.

The genes are TRBV7-8 and TRBJ2-5; 11 bases fit TRBD2. The V gene end was trimmed by 4 bases and the J gene end by 1 base; junction bases not matched to a gene: 8. Germline CDR1 SGHVS, CDR2 FQNEAQ. The CDR3 is 17 amino acids. In nucleotides, the CDR3 is TGTGCCAGCAGCTCCACCCGACTAGCGGGGATCCAAGAGACCCAGTACTTC. The encoded protein is CASSSTRLAGIQETQYF.

The V and J genes are TRBV3-1 (or the pseudogene TRBV3-2) and TRBJ1-5, with D uncertain. The CDR3 runs 15 residues. V was cut by 0 bases and J by 4 bases, with 10 bases left in between. Germline lookup yields CDR1 LGHDT and CDR2 YNNKEL (reference sequence). In DNA form, the CDR3 reads TGTGCCAGCAGCCAAGATCCGACGGGAAATCAGCCCCAGCATTTT. Its translation is CASSQDPTGNQPQHF.

J is TRBJ2-7 and V is TRBV6-2 or TRBV6-3; no clear D gene. Germline lookup yields CDR1 MNHEY and CDR2 SVGEGT. The CDR3 loop spans 16 amino acids. V lost 2 bases to trimming and J lost 6 bases, with 20 bases between them. The CDR3 nucleotides read TGTGCCAGCAGTTACCCCTTGGCTGGGATGCCTCCCGAGCAGTACTTC. As protein: CASSYPLAGMPPEQYF.

The CDR3 region is CASSSRTPYYGYTF. As DNA, the CDR3 is TGTGCCAGCAGCTCCCGGACCCCTTACTATGGCTACACCTTC. The J gene is TRBJ1-2, the V gene TRBV5-5; D gene unclear. V dropped 3 bases and J dropped 3 bases, with 12 bases sitting between them. CDR1 is SGHKS and CDR2 is YYEKEE in the germline V gene (reference sequence). The CDR3 consists of 14 residues.

The rearrangement uses TRBV7-4 and TRBJ1-1; D is undetermined. Trimming shortened V by 7 bases and J by 4 bases, and 16 bases separated the two germline ends. The CDR3 has 14 residues. Germline CDR1 is SGHVT and CDR2 is SQSDAQ. CDR3 sequence (DNA): TGTGCCAGCACCACCGCCACCGGGTGCACTGAAGCTTTCTTT. It is translated as CASTTATGCTEAFF.

The chain employs TRBV6-2 or TRBV6-3 and TRBJ1-5; no definite D call. The CDR3 runs 15 residues. CDR1 and CDR2 from the germline V gene are MNHEY and SVGEGT. Trimming left V 6 bases short and J 2 bases short, with 14 bases between. In DNA form, the CDR3 reads TGTGCCAGCAGCCAGACGTGGAGTGGCAATCAGCCCCAGCATTTT. The encoded protein is CASSQTWSGNQPQHF.